The 27 T cell receptor beta chains presented below share a single source sample, sequenced in a study of blood T cell repertoires in COVID-19. Assay used: immunoSEQ multiplex PCR; TCRdb lists only in-frame clones, some missing. The repertoire includes fewer than 400,000 clones, around 85% of them detected once, and about 1.9% sits in the top ten. Source material: PBMCs or T cells enriched from blood (not recorded which). The receptor set was obtained from a woman between 25 and 40 years old who had been exposed to COVID-19.

The gene calls are TRBV5-4 and TRBJ1-2; maybe TRBD1 (5 bases). The germline V gene encodes CDR1 SGHNT and CDR2 YYREEE (reference sequence). V shed 0 bases and J shed 3 bases, with 9 bases lying between them. CDR3 length: 14 amino acids. DNA for the CDR3: TGTGCCAGCAGCTTGGATCGGGACTACTATGGCTACACCTTC. Its translation: CASSLDRDYYGYTF.

This clone was observed a handful of times. V is TRBV3-1 (or the pseudogene TRBV3-2) and J is TRBJ1-2; 10 bases fit TRBD1. The CDR3 length is 16 residues. Looked up from germline, CDR1 is LGHDT and CDR2 is YNNKEL (reference sequence). With 4 bases clipped from V and 4 bases from J, the junction kept 9 bases outside the gene matches. In DNA form, the CDR3 reads TGTGCCAGCAGCCTCAAAGAGGGACAGGGGATCTATGGCTACACCTTC. Translating gives CASSLKEGQGIYGYTF.

In DNA, the CDR3 is TGTGCCAGCTCTTCCGCCCCAGACTCTGAAGCTTTCTTT. Its translation is CASSSAPDSEAFF. V is TRBV6-5 and J is TRBJ1-1; D uncertain. Germline loops: CDR1 MNHEY, CDR2 SVGAGI. V was shortened by 8 bases and J by 6 bases, with 16 bases between the two germline ends. This CDR3 has 13 amino acids.

The V gene is TRBV27, the J gene TRBJ1-1; D unresolved. Trimming left V 4 bases short and J 3 bases short, with 9 bases between. CDR1 is MNHEY, CDR2 SMNVEV, per germline (reference sequence). The CDR3 extends over 13 amino acids. The CDR3 DNA follows: TGTGCCAGCAGTTACGGTGGTGACACTGAAGCTTTCTTT. Its translation is CASSYGGDTEAFF.

This clone was seen more than once but under ten times. The gene calls are TRBV30 and TRBJ1-2; 8 nucleotides agree with TRBD1. Germline loops: CDR1 GTSNPN, CDR2 SVGIG (reference sequence). There are 16 residues in the CDR3. Trimming removed 5 bases from V and 5 bases from J; junction bases left unmatched: 16. CDR3 nucleotide sequence: TGTGCCTGGCAACAGGGGCAGGGGGCCTCCCATTATGGCTACACCTTC. Translation: CAWQQGQGASHYGYTF.

The chain uses TRBV5-1 and TRBJ1-2; D is unresolved. V shed 0 bases and J shed 1 base, with 7 bases lying between them. The CDR3 has 14 residues. The germline CDR1 and CDR2 sequences are SGHRS and YFSETQ. The CDR3, as DNA: TGCGCCAGCAGCTTGGATGCGGGTAACTATGGCTACACCTTC. This codes for CASSLDAGNYGYTF.

The V call is TRBV3-1 (or the pseudogene TRBV3-2), the J call TRBJ1-2, with D hard to call. The germline CDR1 and CDR2 sequences are LGHDT and YNNKEL (reference sequence). V shed 6 bases and J shed 4 bases, with 15 bases lying between them. The CDR3 sequence is 14 residues long. Written as DNA, the CDR3 is TGTGCCAGCAGTACCGGTGGGCAGATCTATGGCTACACCTTC. As protein: CASSTGGQIYGYTF.

This chain joins TRBV20-1 and TRBJ1-2, with a tentative D call TRBD1 (6 bases). The CDR3 sequence is 13 residues long. The V gene's germline CDR1 is DFQATT and CDR2 SNEGSKA (reference sequence). V was trimmed by 3 bases and J by 4 bases, leaving 12 bases between them. Here the CDR3 reads CSASLGARYGYTF. CDR3 nucleotides: TGCAGTGCTAGTTTGGGGGCCCGCTATGGCTACACCTTC.

The chain carries TRBV19 and TRBJ1-4, with a weak D call TRBD1 (5 bases). V dropped 7 bases and J dropped 8 bases, with 14 bases sitting between them. This CDR3 has 13 residues. The V gene's germline CDR1 is LNHDA and CDR2 SQIVND (reference sequence). Written as DNA, the CDR3 is TGTGCCAGTAAGGGCCAGGGTAAGGAAAAACTGTTTTTT. It translates to CASKGQGKEKLFF.

The CDR3, as DNA: TGTGCCAGCAGCCACCTAGGGACAGGGGGCGAAACTGAAGCTTTCTTT. It encodes CASSHLGTGGETEAFF. The chain couples TRBV4-2 to TRBJ1-1; the match to TRBD1 covers 12 bases. CDR3 size: 16 residues. V was pared by 3 bases and J by 5 bases, with 7 bases of the junction left unmatched. Germline CDR1 reads LGHNA; CDR2 reads YNFKEQ.

Only one count was recorded for this clone. The rearrangement joins TRBV5-1 to TRBJ1-1; TRBD1 aligns across 10 bases. Germline lookup yields CDR1 SGHRS and CDR2 YFSETQ. V dropped 0 bases and J dropped 10; count of bases not matched to a gene: 0. This CDR3 contains 12 residues. The CDR3 nucleotides are TGCGCCAGCAGCTTGGGGACAGGGGGAGCTTTCTTT. Translation: CASSLGTGGAFF.

CDR3 DNA: TGTGCCAGCAGCCAAGGGGGACAGCGGCTCGAGACCCAGTACTTC. This codes for CASSQGGQRLETQYF. The chain couples TRBV3-1 (or the pseudogene TRBV3-2) to TRBJ2-5, with 7 bases fitting TRBD1. The germline CDR1 and CDR2 sequences are LGHDT and YNNKEL (reference sequence). This CDR3 spans 15 amino acids. Losses at the gene ends were 1 base for V and 5 bases for J; bases not matched to a gene: 7.

Only a few counts were recorded for this clone. This chain links TRBV4-3 with TRBJ2-1; 10 nucleotides line up with TRBD1. Germline trimming cut 5 bases from V and 4 bases from J; bases unmatched to any gene: 8. This CDR3 contains 16 residues. Germline V gene lookup returns CDR1 LGHNA and CDR2 YSLEER. CDR3 coding DNA: TGCGCCAGCAGCGATTGGGGGACAGGGGTTTACAATGAGCAGTTCTTC. Its translation: CASSDWGTGVYNEQFF.

The V and J genes are TRBV4-1 and TRBJ1-5; TRBD1 might be the D (5 bases). This CDR3 has 16 amino acids. Germline V gives CDR1 MGHRA, CDR2 YSYEKL. V lost 4 bases and J lost 7, with 20 bases in between. CDR3 sequence (DNA): TGCGCCAGCAGCCTTACCCCCCCCAGGGCGGGACAGCCCCAGCATTTT. Translated, it gives CASSLTPPRAGQPQHF.

The chain joins TRBV6-5 to TRBJ1-2; 8 bases align to TRBD1. Per germline, CDR1 MNHEY and CDR2 SVGAGI. The CDR3 has 13 residues. V was pared by 5 bases and J by 4 bases, with 3 bases of the junction left unmatched. This CDR3 reads CASSPGTGYGYTF. The CDR3 DNA sequence: TGTGCCAGCAGTCCCGGGACAGGCTATGGCTACACCTTC.

This sequence joins TRBV28 and TRBJ1-4; TRBD1 matches 8 bases. This CDR3 is 14 amino acids long. Germline CDR1 is MDHEN and CDR2 is SYDVKM. Trimming cost V 4 bases and J 8 bases; bases outside gene matches: 6. CDR3: CASSSGTGHEKLFF. DNA of the CDR3: TGTGCCAGCAGTTCCGGGACAGGACACGAAAAACTGTTTTTT.

J is TRBJ2-7 and V is TRBV4-1, with 11 bases identical to TRBD2. The germline gives CDR1 MGHRA, CDR2 YSYEKL. J was trimmed by 6 bases and V by 4 bases; bases with no gene match: 8. The CDR3 covers 15 residues. CDR3 bases: TGCGCCAGCAGCCCTTTAGCGGGGGGGCAGGCCGAGCAGTACTTC. This sequence encodes CASSPLAGGQAEQYF.

The V and J genes are TRBV28 and TRBJ1-2; 11 positions match TRBD1. The ends lost 7 bases at V and 5 bases at J; junction bases unmatched: 9. From germline, CDR1 is MDHEN and CDR2 SYDVKM. The CDR3 loop spans 15 amino acids. For the CDR3, the DNA is TGTGCCAGCACCAGGACAGGGGGCTCTACTTATGGCTACACCTTC. Translation: CASTRTGGSTYGYTF.

V and J are TRBV5-4 and TRBJ2-2; 9 bases map to TRBD1. The V segment lost 3 bases and the J segment 2 bases; nucleotides outside the gene matches: 2. The CDR3 runs 15 residues. The germline V gene encodes CDR1 SGHNT and CDR2 YYREEE (reference sequence). DNA of the CDR3: TGTGCCAGCAGCTGGGGACAGGGAAACACCGGGGAGCTGTTTTTT. Translation gives CASSWGQGNTGELFF.

This CDR3 reads CASSLAAGQNTEAFF. CDR3 bases: TGTGCCAGCAGTTTAGCTGCAGGACAGAACACTGAAGCTTTCTTT. The V and J genes are TRBV28 and TRBJ1-1; D might be TRBD1 (5 bases). Trimming stripped 2 bases from V and 1 base from J, with 11 bases between. This CDR3 is 15 amino acids long. Germline V lookup: CDR1 MDHEN, CDR2 SYDVKM.

The rearrangement joins TRBV30 to TRBJ2-7, with unresolved D. The ends were cut back, 5 bases at V and 4 bases at J, with 18 bases in the middle. The germline CDR1 and CDR2 sequences are GTSNPN and SVGIG (reference sequence). The CDR3 runs 14 residues. For the CDR3, the DNA is TGTGCCTGGGATGATCTTTTGACACAATACGAGCAGTACTTC. Residues: CAWDDLLTQYEQYF.

The chain employs TRBV7-3 and TRBJ1-1; the match to TRBD1 covers 8 bases. V lost 1 base, J lost 6 bases, and 10 bases stayed unmatched. The germline V gene encodes CDR1 SGHTA and CDR2 FQGTGA. This CDR3 has 16 residues. CDR3 in DNA: TGTGCCAGCAGCTTAAAGGACAGGGTAAGTTTTCCTGAAGCTTTCTTT. This gives the protein CASSLKDRVSFPEAFF.

The V gene is TRBV29-1, the J gene TRBJ2-1; 9 bases match TRBD1. V lost 7 bases and J lost 7; bases outside the gene matches: 8. Germline CDR1 reads SQVTM; CDR2 reads ANQGSEA. The CDR3 loop spans 13 amino acids. The CDR3 coding sequence is TGCAGCGGCGGGACAGGGACGGGTAATGAGCAGTTCTTC. Its protein is CSGGTGTGNEQFF.

The rearrangement joins TRBV6-5 to TRBJ1-2; possibly TRBD1 for D (6 bases). CDR3 size: 14 residues. The V gene's germline CDR1 is MNHEY and CDR2 SVGAGI. V was pared by 6 bases and J by 0 bases, with 11 bases between. In DNA form, the CDR3 reads TGTGCCAGCAGCCCCAGGGGAACTAACTATGGCTACACCTTC. Residues: CASSPRGTNYGYTF.

This clone was found many times. The V gene is TRBV24-1, the J gene TRBJ2-7, with D possibly matching TRBD2 (6 bases). This CDR3 spans 14 amino acids. The V end lost 3 bases, the J end lost 6 bases, and 14 bases lay between the germline ends. CDR1 is KGHDR and CDR2 is SFDVKD in the germline V gene. The CDR3 loop is CATSDPLGRSEQYF. As DNA, the CDR3 is TGTGCCACCAGTGATCCATTGGGGAGGAGCGAGCAGTACTTC.

This chain links TRBV5-8 with TRBJ2-7; 7 nucleotides match TRBD1. Germline-derived CDR1 and CDR2 are SGHTS and YDEGEE. With 2 bases clipped from V and 5 bases from J, the junction kept 10 bases outside the gene matches. The CDR3 is made up of 15 amino acids. CDR3 amino acids: CASSFSRQGYNEQYF. CDR3 in DNA: TGTGCCAGCAGCTTTAGCCGACAGGGTTACAACGAGCAGTACTTC.

The chain links TRBV18 to TRBJ1-1; D is perhaps TRBD1 (5 bases). The CDR3 is 16 residues long. In germline, CDR1 is KGHSH, CDR2 LQKENI. V shed 0 bases and J shed 3 bases, with 14 bases lying between them. The CDR3 sequence is CASSPPTGPGDTEAFF. The CDR3 DNA follows: TGTGCCAGCTCACCACCTACAGGCCCTGGAGACACTGAAGCTTTCTTT. Looking up the rest from reference TRBV18 and TRBJ1-1 gives the full variable domain: NAGVMQNPRHLVRRRGQEARLRCSPMKGHSHVYWYRQLPEEGLKFMVYLQKENIIDESGMPKERFSAEFPKEGPSILRIQQVVRGDSAAYFCASSPPTGPGDTEAFFGQGTRLTVV.